The clone carrying this TCR beta chain was observed many times. Its cognate antigen is unknown. These data belong to a study of T-cell reconstitution after alpha-beta-depleted transplantation in children. Study conclusions and caveats: Surviving recipient T cells and intrathymic progenitors accounted for some patients' high TCRbeta diversity at day 60.

Unique molecular identifiers featured in how the TCRbeta library was prepared. TCRdb analysed the PCR reads with MiXCR anew, one entry per CDR3 protein. The sample includes a few hundred thousand distinct CDR3 sequences, about 26% of them seen just once. There are 14 residues in the CDR3. V lost 4 bases and J 6 bases, leaving 16 bases between the germline ends. Germline loops: CDR1 SQVTM, CDR2 ANQGSEA. This sequence originates from a girl aged 2-15 years with Fanconi anemia, due to receive a stem cell transplant. The specimen was PBMCs, collected before TCRalphabeta/CD19-depleted stem cell transplant. The genes are TRBV29-1 and TRBJ2-1; D not resolved. The chain's CDR3 is CSVVSRSITNEQFF. CDR3 in DNA: TGCAGCGTTGTCTCTCGGTCGATTACCAATGAGCAGTTCTTC.